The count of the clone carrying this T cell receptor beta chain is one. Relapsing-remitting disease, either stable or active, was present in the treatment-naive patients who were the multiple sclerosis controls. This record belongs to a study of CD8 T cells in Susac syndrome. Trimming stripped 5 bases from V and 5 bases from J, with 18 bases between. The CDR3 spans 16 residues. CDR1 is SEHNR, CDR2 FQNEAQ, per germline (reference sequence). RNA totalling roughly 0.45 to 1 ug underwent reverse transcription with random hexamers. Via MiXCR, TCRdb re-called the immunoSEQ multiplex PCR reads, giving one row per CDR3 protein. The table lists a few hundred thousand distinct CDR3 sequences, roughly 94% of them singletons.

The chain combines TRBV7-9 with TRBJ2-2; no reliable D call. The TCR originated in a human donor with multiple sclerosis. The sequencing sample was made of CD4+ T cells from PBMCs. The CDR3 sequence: CASSAASRTNTGELFF. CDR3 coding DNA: TGTGCCAGCAGCGCAGCCTCTCGCACTAATACCGGGGAGCTGTTTTTT.